Below are 2 T cell receptor beta chains sequenced from a single sample in a study of blood T cell repertoires in COVID-19. Clones were read by immunoSEQ multiplex PCR, and TCRdb kept only the in-frame ones, dropping some. The table shows about 430,000 clones, with 88% occurring only once. Sample: PBMCs or T cells enriched from blood (not recorded which). These receptors were taken from a woman in her 30s with acute COVID-19.

The V and J genes are TRBV10-3 and TRBJ1-2; the D gene is possibly TRBD1 (5 bases). V lost 11 bases and J 4 bases, leaving 14 bases between the germline ends. The CDR3 has 12 amino acids. Germline values: CDR1 ENHRY, CDR2 SYGVKD. In DNA, the CDR3 is TGTGCCGTAGGAGGGGAGTTCTATGGCTACACCTTC. It is translated as CAVGGEFYGYTF.

The chain links TRBV4-3 to TRBJ1-2, with D perhaps TRBD1 (6 bases). CDR1 and CDR2 from the germline V gene are LGHNA and YSLEER. V was trimmed by 0 bases and J by 3 bases, leaving 8 bases between them. The CDR3 has 14 residues. The CDR3 loop reads CASSQETGHYGYTF. As DNA, the CDR3 is TGCGCCAGCAGCCAAGAAACAGGGCACTATGGCTACACCTTC.